Here is one T cell receptor (beta chain) with its context. Its cognate antigen is unknown. These data belong to a study of cytomegalovirus exposure and HLA in healthy donors. General study findings and limits: With later analysis, a missense DCLRE1C variant became linked to TCR beta V- and J-gene trimming. Cytomegalovirus association was listed for under 200 TCR beta chains. Exclusion applied to some V segments, including TRBV6-2 and TRBV6-3, as they were indistinguishable.

The PCR made use of 60 Vbeta and 13 Jbeta primers. Libraries were prepared by immunoSEQ multiplex PCR; TCRdb keeps only in-frame clonotypes and omits some of them. The sample includes 70,000 to 90,000 clones, more than 65% seen only once; the top ten take 18%. The CDR3 totals 15 residues. Germline V gives CDR1 MDHEN, CDR2 SYDVKM. The J segment lost 7 bases and the V segment lost 6 bases, leaving 11 bases of the junction unmatched. Sample: PBMCs. The chain is built from TRBV28 and TRBJ2-7; 11 positions agree with TRBD2. This clonotype was obtained from a man aged 65-85 years in good health and CMV-seropositive. CDR3 sequence (DNA): TGTGCCAGCAGCCGAAGACTAGCGGGAACGGGTGAGCAGTACTTC. It encodes CASSRRLAGTGEQYF.